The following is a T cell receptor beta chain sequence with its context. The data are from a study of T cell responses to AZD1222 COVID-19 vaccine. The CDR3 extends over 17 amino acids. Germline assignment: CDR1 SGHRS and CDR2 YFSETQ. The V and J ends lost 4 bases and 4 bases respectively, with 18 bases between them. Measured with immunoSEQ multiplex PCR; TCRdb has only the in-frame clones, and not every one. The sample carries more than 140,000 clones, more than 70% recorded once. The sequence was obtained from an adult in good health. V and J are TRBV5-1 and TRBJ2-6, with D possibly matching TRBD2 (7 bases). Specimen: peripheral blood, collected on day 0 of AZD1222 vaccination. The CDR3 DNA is TGCGCCAGCAGCCCGTCGGGGGGCAATGGAGGGGCCAACGTCCTGACTTTC. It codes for CASSPSGGNGGANVLTF.